The following is a T cell receptor beta chain sequence with its context. Its antigen is unidentified. The sample is drawn from a study of CD8 T cells in ankylosing spondylitis. Overall study results and limits: A TCR beta motif of about eight highly homologous variants seemed to mark ankylosing spondylitis blood.

The TCR beta libraries were generated through quantitative 5'-RACE incorporating molecular barcodes. TCRdb reprocessed the 5' RACE reads via MiXCR and lists one record per CDR3 protein. The repertoire holds fewer than 550,000 distinct CDR3 sequences, with under 5.5% as singletons. The sequence was obtained from a male donor with ankylosing spondylitis. Material: blood, either unsorted or a sorted T cell fraction (not recorded which).

The CDR3 DNA follows: TGTGCCAGCTCACCGAATGGGCAACTGAACACCGGGGAGCTGTTTTTT. Amino acids: CASSPNGQLNTGELFF. The chain combines TRBV18 with TRBJ2-2; D unresolved. The V gene lost 3 bases and the J gene lost 1 base, with 12 bases spanning the gap. This CDR3 region has 16 residues. Germline V gene sequence: CDR1 KGHSH, CDR2 LQKENI.